The 6 T cell receptor beta chains presented below share a single source sample, sequenced in a study of technical replicates of blood from a handful of donors. Sequenced by immunoSEQ multiplex PCR; TCRdb stores in-frame clones only, minus some. The sample holds around 85,000 clones, over 90% seen once. The sample was T cells isolated from PBMCs. The receptor source for this set is a human donor in good health.

The chain employs TRBV7-3 and TRBJ2-1; maybe TRBD1 (6 bases). Per germline, CDR1 SGHTA and CDR2 FQGTGA. This CDR3 spans 11 amino acids. V shed 5 bases and J shed 10 bases, with 9 bases lying between them. The CDR3 DNA sequence: TGTGCCAGCAGCGCTCAGGGGGAGCAGTTCTTC. It codes for CASSAQGEQFF.

The chain employs TRBV6-1 and TRBJ1-2; 8 bases align to TRBD1. The J segment lost 3 bases and the V segment lost 3 bases, leaving 12 bases of the junction unmatched. The germline CDR1 and CDR2 sequences are MNHNS and SASEGT. The CDR3 consists of 17 residues. The CDR3 region has the DNA TGTGCCAGCAGTGAGGCCGGGCCAGGGGGCTGGGACTATGGCTACACCTTC. Its protein is CASSEAGPGGWDYGYTF.

The chain uses TRBV7-8 and TRBJ1-4; TRBD1 matches 7 bases. CDR3 length equals 16 residues. Per the germline V gene, CDR1 is SGHVS and CDR2 is FQNEAQ. V lost 2 bases and J lost 5; bases outside the gene matches: 8. The CDR3: CASSLYRDSANEKLFF. CDR3 nucleotides: TGTGCCAGCAGCTTATACCGGGACAGCGCCAATGAAAAACTGTTTTTT.

The chain uses TRBV6-6 and TRBJ1-1; D unresolved. The CDR3 has 11 residues. V lost 5 bases to trimming and J lost 2 bases, with 3 bases between them. Germline CDR1 is MNHNY and CDR2 is SVGAGI (reference sequence). This chain's CDR3 is CASSPNTEAFF. The CDR3 DNA follows: TGTGCCAGCAGTCCAAACACTGAAGCTTTCTTT.

This chain uses TRBV9 with TRBJ1-2; D not certain. V lost 0 bases and J lost 4, with 7 bases in between. Germline V gene data show CDR1 as SGDLS and CDR2 as YYNGEE. This CDR3 contains 13 residues. The CDR3 nucleotides read TGTGCCAGCAGCGTAGACAGTCGCTATGGCTACACCTTC. Amino acids: CASSVDSRYGYTF.

The chain combines TRBV5-1 with TRBJ1-1; D is unclear. Germline assignment: CDR1 SGHRS and CDR2 YFSETQ. The CDR3 consists of 13 residues. Between the trimmed V and J ends, which lost 0 bases and 3 bases, there was a span of 6 bases. CDR3 bases: TGCGCCAGCAGCTTGGATCTCTACACTGAAGCTTTCTTT. Translated, it gives CASSLDLYTEAFF.